The source of this TCR beta chain is a study of shared T cell receptors in the human thymus (TCRdb year 2021). A note on the overall study: The study examined how self-reactive, shared T-cell receptor alpha chains are generated in the human thymus.

Libraries were made using the immunoSEQ multiplex PCR assay. TCRdb's version of the immuneACCESS table is confined to in-frame rearrangements and falls short of the full clone set. An unresolved V gene accounts for under half of the shortfall where checked; the remainder is of unknown origin. This sample gives hundreds of thousands of clones in total; 85% to 90% of them show up just once. The ten largest clones add up to around 0.01% of the sample. This clone came up once. The target of this receptor is not known. No clone much larger than this one lies a single base away; base qualities are absent. The germline V gene (reference sequence) supplies CDR1 LNHDA and CDR2 SQIVND. Trimming at the junction amounts to 7 bases on V and 1 base on J, and the germline ends lie 10 bases apart. From its cysteine to its phenylalanine, the CDR3 spans 13 amino acids. The CDR3 DNA has 39 bases and is translated from base 1.

The same data also contributed to another study, on human thymus T cells. The second study's paper adds: The donors were immunologically healthy infants in Finland who had open corrective cardiac surgery for congenital heart defects. The thymus tissue came from surgical resects taken out during corrective cardiac surgery. Both the thymic and the peripheral blood repertoires appeared to show biased V and J gene segment usage. According to the related research, thymic TCR repertoires were highly overlapping among unrelated individuals. TCR alpha and beta repertoires from under 10 infant thymus samples and a few related peripheral blood samples were characterized in the study. Donor ages ranging from roughly 6 to 244 days were recorded, and five to seven male and two female infants were included in the cohort. Thymocytes were freed from the tissue by mechanical means and kept at -70 degrees C as pellets of roughly 8.5-31 million cells. Genomic DNA was extracted from frozen cell pellets with a QIAsymphony instrument. Using the immunoSEQ multiplex PCR assay, the TCRB and TCRAD loci were amplified from a standardized quantity of quality-controlled genomic DNA. The amplicons spanned the V(D)J region and were long enough to cover the CDR3 and allow V and J genes to be identified. Amplicon sequencing was performed on an Illumina platform through the commercial immunoSEQ service. Primer bias and sequencing errors were corrected as previously described, and TCRAD and TCRB were defined on the basis of the IMGT database. immunoSEQ Analyzer 3.0 and VDJTools were used for repertoire analysis, which covered basic statistics, V/J segment usage, diversity estimates, rarefaction and pairwise overlap. Diversity was estimated with Chao1, ChaoE, Efron-Thisted, Shannon and inverse Simpson indices, and also on datasets down-sampled to the smallest sample. For repertoire overlap, CDR3 nucleotide sequence, V gene and J gene had to match strictly, and clustering was done by Jaccard-based multidimensional scaling. On average, thymus samples gave 750,000 to 950,000 unique TCRB clonotypes, whereas blood samples gave roughly 84,000.

The origin of this receptor is a boy in the first two years of life with a congenital heart defect. Donor details come from another sample of the same person, matched by shared clones. The V and J genes are TRBV19 and TRBJ1-1; TRBD1 is possibly the D segment (5 matching bases). The source material was thymocytes. The DNA sequence reads TGTGCCAGTATGGGCAGGGCGAACACTGAAGCTTTCTTT. This encodes CASMGRANTEAFF. Supplemented by the reference TRBV19 and TRBJ1-1 proteins around the CDR3, the complete variable domain is DGGITQSPKYLFRKEGQNVTLSCEQNLNHDAMYWYRQDPGQGLRLIYYSQIVNDFQKGDIAEGYSVSREKKESFPLTVTSAQKNPTAFYLCASMGRANTEAFFGQGTRLTVV.